A single sample is the source of the 21 T cell receptor beta chains below, sequenced in a study of CD8 T cells in Susac syndrome. An amount of RNA that ranged from about 0.45 to 1 ug was reverse transcribed with random hexamers. TCRdb itself ran the immunoSEQ multiplex PCR reads through MiXCR, one entry per CDR3 protein. This table has roughly 67,000 distinct CDR3 sequences, over 85% appearing once. Sequenced: CD8+ T cells from PBMCs. The source is a human donor with multiple sclerosis.

The rearrangement joins TRBV19 to TRBJ1-5; D not resolved. The ends were cut back, 3 bases at V and 2 bases at J, with 5 bases in the middle. CDR3 size: 13 residues. Germline V gene lookup returns CDR1 LNHDA and CDR2 SQIVND (reference sequence). DNA for the CDR3: TGTGCCAGTAGTATTTTGGGCAATCAGCCCCAGCATTTT. This sequence encodes CASSILGNQPQHF. Together with reference TRBV19 and TRBJ1-5, the CDR3 gives the full variable domain: DGGITQSPKYLFRKEGQNVTLSCEQNLNHDAMYWYRQDPGQGLRLIYYSQIVNDFQKGDIAEGYSVSREKKESFPLTVTSAQKNPTAFYLCASSILGNQPQHFGDGTRLSIL.

This chain joins TRBV5-1 and TRBJ1-4, with 12 bases fitting TRBD1. Trimming cost V 5 bases and J 3 bases; bases outside gene matches: 11. The V gene's germline CDR1 is SGHRS and CDR2 YFSETQ. The CDR3 has 18 amino acids. CDR3 sequence (DNA): TGCGCCAGCAGTTACAAGCCGGGACAGGGGGCCGCTAATGAAAAACTGTTTTTT. Amino acid sequence: CASSYKPGQGAANEKLFF.

The rearrangement uses TRBV9 and TRBJ1-5; D uncertain. In germline, CDR1 is SGDLS, CDR2 YYNGEE. The V end lost 2 bases, the J end lost 3 bases, and 6 bases lay between the germline ends. The CDR3 contains 13 residues. The CDR3 bases are TGTGCCAGCAGCGTTGGGGACAATCAGCCCCAGCATTTT. This translates into CASSVGDNQPQHF.

The V gene is TRBV3-1, the J gene TRBJ2-2; the D is unclear. Germline CDR1 and CDR2: LGHDT and YNNKEL (reference sequence). Trimming shortened V by 0 bases and J by 0 bases, and 8 bases separated the two germline ends. The CDR3 runs to 16 residues. The CDR3 spells CASSQERPSNTGELFF. In nucleotides, the CDR3 is TGTGCCAGCAGCCAAGAACGGCCCTCGAACACCGGGGAGCTGTTTTTT.

The rearrangement joins TRBV12-3 or TRBV12-4 to TRBJ1-2; no clear D gene. The CDR3 runs 16 residues. V lost 6 bases, J lost 4 bases, and 21 bases lay in between. The CDR3 loop is CASSAYARDGTYGYTF. DNA of the CDR3: TGTGCCAGCAGCGCCTACGCCCGCGACGGCACCTATGGCTACACCTTC.

CDR3 DNA: TGTGCCAGCAGTGAAGCGAAAATAGCGGGAGATACGAGGGATACGCAGTATTTT. It yields the protein CASSEAKIAGDTRDTQYF. This sequence joins TRBV2 and TRBJ2-3; 9 bases are a match to TRBD2. Germline V lookup: CDR1 SNHLY, CDR2 FYNNEI. After removal of 0 bases from V and 6 bases from J, the junction contained 13 bases not matched to a gene. The CDR3 has 18 amino acids.

This clonotype was observed a single time. The chain links TRBV4-3 to TRBJ2-1, with TRBD2 identical over 13 bases. The CDR3 totals 15 residues. Germline V lookup: CDR1 LGHNA, CDR2 YSLEER. V trimming: 1 base; J trimming: 7 bases; junction bases outside the gene matches: 1. CDR3 protein: CASSQGGLAGNEQFF. The CDR3 nucleotides are TGCGCCAGCAGCCAAGGGGGACTAGCGGGGAATGAGCAGTTCTTC.

The chain has TRBV3-1 and TRBJ2-5; tentatively, D is TRBD2 (5 bases). CDR3 length equals 16 residues. The V gene lost 5 bases and the J gene lost 5 bases, with 21 bases spanning the gap. Germline V CDR1 and CDR2: LGHDT, YNNKEL (reference sequence). Written as DNA, the CDR3 is TGTGCCAGCAGCTCTCCCAGCACGGGATGGCAGGAGACCCAGTACTTC. It is translated as CASSSPSTGWQETQYF.

This chain uses TRBV30 with TRBJ2-1; D is possibly TRBD2 (5 bases). The germline V gene has CDR1 GTSNPN and CDR2 SVGIG (reference sequence). CDR3 length equals 13 residues. Between the trimmed V and J ends, which lost 2 bases and 8 bases, there was a span of 13 bases. The CDR3 sequence: CAWSWQLGDEQFF. The CDR3 nucleotides are TGTGCCTGGAGTTGGCAGCTCGGGGATGAGCAGTTCTTC.

This chain joins TRBV12-3 or TRBV12-4 and TRBJ2-7; a weak D match, TRBD2 (6 bases). The CDR3 is 15 residues long. The ends were cut back, 2 bases at V and 1 base at J, with 12 bases in the middle. In DNA, the CDR3 is TGTGCCAGCAGTTTATTCAGTGGAGGGTCCTACGAGCAGTACTTC. It specifies CASSLFSGGSYEQYF.

As concerns this clonotype: One junction end does not reproduce the germline sequence, and a read error may be involved. The chain links TRBV6-6 to TRBJ2-1; no clear D gene. Germline-derived CDR1 and CDR2 are MNHNY and SVGAGI (reference sequence). The CDR3 sequence is 12 residues long. The CDR3 protein is CASSYSFSEQVF. Here the CDR3 DNA reads TGTGCCAGCAGTTACTCGTTCAGTGAGCAGGTCTTC.

Concerning this clonotype: Germline is not matched at one junction end, which may reflect a read error. CDR3 bases: TGTGCCAGTAGGATAGCGGGGGGGCTAGCCTACAATGAGCAGTTCTTC. Its protein product is CASRIAGGLAYNEQFF. The chain uses TRBV19 and TRBJ2-1; 11 bases fit TRBD2. Germline V lookup: CDR1 LNHDA, CDR2 SQIVND (reference sequence). CDR3 length: 16 residues.

V is TRBV7-9 and J is TRBJ1-1; D is ambiguous. The CDR3 extends over 16 amino acids. Trimming took off 0 bases at V and 0 bases at J, with 11 bases between the two ends. CDR1 SEHNR and CDR2 FQNEAQ come from the germline V gene (reference sequence). CDR3 region: CASSLARQVMNTEAFF. Written as DNA, the CDR3 is TGTGCCAGCAGCTTAGCAAGGCAAGTCATGAACACTGAAGCTTTCTTT.

CDR3: CASSAGQKNTEAFF. CDR3 sequence (DNA): TGTGCCAGCAGCGCGGGACAGAAGAACACTGAAGCTTTCTTT. This chain uses TRBV9 with TRBJ1-1, with TRBD1 identical over 7 bases. V shed 3 bases, J shed 1 base, and the junction held 3 bases outside the gene matches. Looked up from germline, CDR1 is SGDLS and CDR2 is YYNGEE. This CDR3 region has 14 residues.

DNA for the CDR3: TGTGCCAGCAGCGTAGATCGGGCTGGAGGCTATGAGCAGTTCTTC. Protein: CASSVDRAGGYEQFF. The J gene is TRBJ2-1, the V gene TRBV9, with D perhaps matching TRBD2 (5 bases). Germline assignment: CDR1 SGDLS and CDR2 YYNGEE. V was pared by 0 bases and J by 8 bases, with 15 bases between. CDR3 size: 15 residues.

This clonotype was recorded only once. The chain is built from TRBV19 and TRBJ1-1; 7 nucleotides align to TRBD1. With V trimmed by 7 bases and J by 1 base, 9 bases remained unmatched. Germline-derived CDR1 and CDR2 are LNHDA and SQIVND (reference sequence). This CDR3 is built from 15 residues. CDR3 protein: CASIEKGAWNTEAFF. DNA for the CDR3: TGTGCCAGTATCGAAAAGGGGGCCTGGAACACTGAAGCTTTCTTT.

J is TRBJ1-5 and V is TRBV2, with D perhaps matching TRBD1 (6 bases). The germline V gene encodes CDR1 SNHLY and CDR2 FYNNEI. The V end was cut by 4 bases, the J end by 4 bases, with 17 bases between. The CDR3 has 16 residues. CDR3 nucleotide sequence: TGTGCCAGCAGTGGGGGGGCGGAAATTTTTAATCAGCCCCAGCATTTT. Translation: CASSGGAEIFNQPQHF.

The rearrangement links TRBV19 to TRBJ2-1, with 12 bases identical to TRBD2. The CDR3 is made up of 16 amino acids. The germline CDR1 and CDR2 sequences are LNHDA and SQIVND (reference sequence). The trim removed 5 bases at V and 9 bases at J, leaving 11 bases unmatched. DNA for the CDR3: TGTGCCAGTAGTTTCTGGACTAGCGGGGTCCACAGTGAGCAGTTCTTC. Its translation is CASSFWTSGVHSEQFF.

This CDR3 is CSVPDGNTGELFF. In DNA form, the CDR3 reads TGCAGCGTCCCGGACGGTAACACCGGGGAGCTGTTTTTT. V usage is TRBV29-1 and J usage is TRBJ2-2; D gene ambiguous. The CDR3 is 13 amino acids. The V and J ends lost 6 bases and 2 bases respectively, with 10 bases between them. Germline values: CDR1 SQVTM, CDR2 ANQGSEA.

J is TRBJ2-7 and V is TRBV15; no clear D gene. V was shortened by 2 bases and J by 1 base, with 3 bases between the two germline ends. From germline, CDR1 is LNHNV and CDR2 YYDKDF (reference sequence). The CDR3 has 12 amino acids. The CDR3 DNA is TGTGCCACCAGCAGAAGTTCCTACGAGCAGTACTTC. Translating it yields CATSRSSYEQYF.

The rearrangement uses TRBV18 and TRBJ2-5, with D maybe TRBD1 (5 bases). This CDR3 region has 17 residues. The V end was cut by 3 bases, the J end by 2 bases, with 19 bases between. The germline CDR1 and CDR2 sequences are KGHSH and LQKENI. The CDR3 is CASSPKDIPAIQETQYF. The CDR3 DNA sequence: TGTGCCAGCTCACCTAAGGACATTCCGGCCATTCAAGAGACCCAGTACTTC.